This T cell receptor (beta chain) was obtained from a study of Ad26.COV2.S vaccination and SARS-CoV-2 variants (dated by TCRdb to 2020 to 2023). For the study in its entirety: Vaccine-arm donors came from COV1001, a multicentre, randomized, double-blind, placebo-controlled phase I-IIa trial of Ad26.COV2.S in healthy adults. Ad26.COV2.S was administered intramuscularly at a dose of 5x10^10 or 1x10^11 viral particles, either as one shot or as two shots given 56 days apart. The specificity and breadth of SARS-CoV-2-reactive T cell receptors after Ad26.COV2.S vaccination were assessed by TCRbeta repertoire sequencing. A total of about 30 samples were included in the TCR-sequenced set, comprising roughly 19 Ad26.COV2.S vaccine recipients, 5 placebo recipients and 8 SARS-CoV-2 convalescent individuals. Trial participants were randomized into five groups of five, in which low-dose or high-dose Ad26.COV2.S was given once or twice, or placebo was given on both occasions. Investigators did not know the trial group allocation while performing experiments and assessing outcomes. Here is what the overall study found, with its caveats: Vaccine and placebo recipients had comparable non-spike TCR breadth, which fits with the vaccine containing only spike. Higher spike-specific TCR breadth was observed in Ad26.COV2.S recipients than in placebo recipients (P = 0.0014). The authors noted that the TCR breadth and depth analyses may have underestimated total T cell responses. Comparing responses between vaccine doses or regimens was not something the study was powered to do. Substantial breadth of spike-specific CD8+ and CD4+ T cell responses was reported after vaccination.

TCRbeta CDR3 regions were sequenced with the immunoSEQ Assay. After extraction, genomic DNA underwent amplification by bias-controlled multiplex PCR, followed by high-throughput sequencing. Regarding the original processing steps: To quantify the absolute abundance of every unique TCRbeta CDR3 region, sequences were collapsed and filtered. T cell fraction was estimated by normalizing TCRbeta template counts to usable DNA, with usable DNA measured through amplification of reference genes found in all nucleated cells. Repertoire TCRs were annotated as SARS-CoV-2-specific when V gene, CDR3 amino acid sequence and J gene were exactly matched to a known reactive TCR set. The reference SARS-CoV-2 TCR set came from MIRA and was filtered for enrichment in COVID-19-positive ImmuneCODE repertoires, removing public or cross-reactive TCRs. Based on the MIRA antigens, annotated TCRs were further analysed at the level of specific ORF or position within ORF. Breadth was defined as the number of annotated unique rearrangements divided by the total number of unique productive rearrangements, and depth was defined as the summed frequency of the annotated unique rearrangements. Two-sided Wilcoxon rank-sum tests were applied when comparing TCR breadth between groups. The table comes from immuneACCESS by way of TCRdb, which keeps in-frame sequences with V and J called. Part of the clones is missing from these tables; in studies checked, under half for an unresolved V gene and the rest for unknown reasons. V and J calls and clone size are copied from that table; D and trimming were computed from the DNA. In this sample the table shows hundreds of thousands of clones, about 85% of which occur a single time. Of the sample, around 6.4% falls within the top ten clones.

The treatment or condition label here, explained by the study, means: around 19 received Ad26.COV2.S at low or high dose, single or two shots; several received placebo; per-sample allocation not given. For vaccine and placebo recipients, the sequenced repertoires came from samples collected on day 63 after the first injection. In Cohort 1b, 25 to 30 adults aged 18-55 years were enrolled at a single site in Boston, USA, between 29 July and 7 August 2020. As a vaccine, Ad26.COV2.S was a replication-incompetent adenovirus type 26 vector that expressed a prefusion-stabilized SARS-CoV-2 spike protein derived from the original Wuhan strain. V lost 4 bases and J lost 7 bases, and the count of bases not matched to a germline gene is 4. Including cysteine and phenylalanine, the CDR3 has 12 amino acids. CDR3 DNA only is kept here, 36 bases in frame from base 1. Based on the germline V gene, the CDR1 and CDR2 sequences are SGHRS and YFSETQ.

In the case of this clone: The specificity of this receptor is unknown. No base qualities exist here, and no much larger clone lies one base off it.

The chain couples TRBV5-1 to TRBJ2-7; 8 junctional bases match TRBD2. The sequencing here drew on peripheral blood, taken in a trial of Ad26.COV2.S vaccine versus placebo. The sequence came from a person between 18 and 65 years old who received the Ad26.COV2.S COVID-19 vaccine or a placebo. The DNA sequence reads TGCGCCAGCAGCGAAGTAGCGGGGGAGCAGTACTTC. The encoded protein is CASSEVAGEQYF.